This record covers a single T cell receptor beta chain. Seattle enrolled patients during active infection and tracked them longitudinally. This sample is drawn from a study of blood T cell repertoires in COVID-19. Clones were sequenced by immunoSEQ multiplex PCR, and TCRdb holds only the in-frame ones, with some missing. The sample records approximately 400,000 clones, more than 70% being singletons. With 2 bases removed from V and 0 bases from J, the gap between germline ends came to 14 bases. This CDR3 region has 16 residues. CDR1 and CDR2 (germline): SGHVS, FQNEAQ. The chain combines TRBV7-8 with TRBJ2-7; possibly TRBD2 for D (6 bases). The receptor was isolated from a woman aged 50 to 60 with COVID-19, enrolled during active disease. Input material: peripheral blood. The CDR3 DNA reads TGTGCCAGCAGCTTACCCGAGGGACTGAGCTCCTACGAGCAGTACTTC. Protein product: CASSLPEGLSSYEQYF.